The 15 T cell receptor beta chains presented below share a single source sample, sequenced in a study of cytomegalovirus exposure and HLA in healthy donors. PCR employed 60 Vbeta and 13 Jbeta primers. The repertoire was sequenced with immunoSEQ multiplex PCR; TCRdb's copy has only in-frame clones and lacks some. The table records roughly 140,000 clones, 80% to 90% of them present only once. Sequences were obtained from PBMCs. These TCRs come from a woman aged 40 to 55 in good health and CMV-seropositive.

This clone was seen more than once but under ten times. This chain connects TRBV30 to TRBJ2-5; 13 nucleotides match TRBD2. The J call is doubtful: the DNA matches TRBJ2-7 better. The CDR3 extends over 13 amino acids. From germline, CDR1 is GTSNPN and CDR2 SVGIG (reference sequence). Here the CDR3 reads CAWGTSGNYEQYF. Here the CDR3 DNA reads TGTGCCTGGGGGACTAGCGGGAACTACGAGCAGTACTTC.

V and J are TRBV9 and TRBJ2-5; D possibly corresponds to TRBD1 (5 bases). The DNA end is a closer match to TRBJ2-7, so the J assignment may be wrong. The V gene's germline CDR1 is SGDLS and CDR2 YYNGEE. The CDR3 spans 16 residues. CDR3 nucleotide sequence: TGTGCCAGCAGCGTAGGTATGACAGTCAACTCCTACGAGCAGTACTTC. Encoded protein: CASSVGMTVNSYEQYF.

This chain connects TRBV7-3 to TRBJ2-3; no clear D gene. The V end was cut by 0 bases, the J end by 2 bases, with 12 bases between. The germline gives CDR1 SGHTA, CDR2 FQGTGA. This CDR3 comprises 16 residues. For the CDR3, the DNA is TGTGCCAGCAGCTTAACCCCTAGTAAGACCACAGATACGCAGTATTTT. It translates to CASSLTPSKTTDTQYF.

The chain carries TRBV7-2 and TRBJ2-7; 12 nucleotides line up with TRBD2. CDR3 length: 15 amino acids. The ends lost 5 bases at V and 3 bases at J; junction bases unmatched: 5. The germline V gene has CDR1 SGHTA and CDR2 FQGNSA. DNA of the CDR3: TGTGCCAGCAGCCTCGGGACTAGCGGGCGCTACGAGCAGTACTTC. This codes for CASSLGTSGRYEQYF.

V and J are TRBV30 and TRBJ1-1, with D hard to call. The CDR3 loop spans 13 amino acids. V lost 0 bases, J lost 4 bases, and 9 bases lay in between. Germline V gene data show CDR1 as GTSNPN and CDR2 as SVGIG (reference sequence). The CDR3 coding sequence is TGTGCCTGGAGTGTAGAAGGAGGCACTGAAGCTTTCTTT. It is translated as CAWSVEGGTEAFF.

V usage is TRBV6-5 and J usage is TRBJ1-1; the match to TRBD1 covers 9 bases. V shed 7 bases, J shed 5 bases, and the junction held 5 bases outside the gene matches. CDR1 MNHEY and CDR2 SVGAGI come from the germline V gene. This CDR3 is 13 amino acids long. The CDR3 DNA is TGTGCCAGCACACGACAGGGGGGAACTGAAGCTTTCTTT. It translates to CASTRQGGTEAFF.

V and J are TRBV11-1 and TRBJ1-1; tentative D call: TRBD1 (5 bases). Deletions cut 5 bases from V and 4 bases from J, with 14 bases between. The CDR3 has 14 residues. CDR1 and CDR2 (germline): SGHAT, FQDESV (reference sequence). CDR3 protein: CASSQGLRGTEAFF. The CDR3 region has the DNA TGTGCCAGCAGCCAAGGGTTAAGGGGCACTGAAGCTTTCTTT.

In this sample, this clone turned up a few times. CDR3: CASSPSRDREGSGANVLTF. DNA for the CDR3: TGTGCCAGCAGTCCAAGTAGGGACAGGGAAGGCTCTGGGGCCAACGTCCTGACTTTC. The chain recombines TRBV28 with TRBJ2-6; 9 bases map to TRBD1. The J segment lost 0 bases and the V segment lost 5 bases, leaving 11 bases of the junction unmatched. CDR1 and CDR2 (germline): MDHEN, SYDVKM. The CDR3 is 19 amino acids.

The chain combines TRBV4-3 with TRBJ1-1; possible D gene TRBD1, 5 bases. CDR1 LGHNA and CDR2 YSLEER come from the germline V gene. V was trimmed by 0 bases and J by 1 base, leaving 6 bases between them. The CDR3 loop spans 14 amino acids. CDR3 in DNA: TGCGCCAGCAGCCAAGATACAGGGAACACTGAAGCTTTCTTT. Its protein product is CASSQDTGNTEAFF.

The V gene is TRBV12-5, the J gene TRBJ2-2, with TRBD2 identical over 7 bases. Trimming removed 1 base from V and 6 bases from J; junction bases left unmatched: 5. This CDR3 comprises 15 residues. Germline V lookup: CDR1 LGHNT, CDR2 FRNRAP. The CDR3 region is CASGLAGGEPGELFF. The CDR3, as DNA: TGTGCTAGTGGTTTGGCTGGGGGGGAACCCGGGGAGCTGTTTTTT.

The chain combines TRBV2 with TRBJ2-7, with a possible D match to TRBD1 (6 bases). The CDR3 has 16 residues. V lost 3 bases and J lost 7, with 22 bases in between. CDR1 is SNHLY, CDR2 FYNNEI, per germline. The CDR3 DNA is TGTGCCAGCAGTGACCCGGGGACATACCGCGGTCGGGAGCAGTACTTC. Translating gives CASSDPGTYRGREQYF.

The chain combines TRBV7-9 with TRBJ2-1; D might be TRBD1 (6 bases). V lost 2 bases, J lost 4 bases, and 18 bases lay in between. CDR3 length: 17 amino acids. Germline CDR1 is SEHNR and CDR2 is FQNEAQ (reference sequence). In nucleotides, the CDR3 is TGTGCCAGCAGCTTACCAAACCGGGACACCATTTACAATGAGCAGTTCTTC. This codes for CASSLPNRDTIYNEQFF.

V is TRBV7-6 and J is TRBJ1-5; 10 nucleotides match TRBD1. Per germline, CDR1 SGHVS and CDR2 FNYEAQ. Trimming at V came to 5 bases and at J to 7 bases, leaving 5 bases not matched to a gene. The length of the CDR3 is 14 residues. The CDR3 sequence: CASSRQGAQQPQHF. DNA for the CDR3: TGTGCCAGCAGCCGACAGGGGGCCCAGCAGCCCCAGCATTTT.

The chain employs TRBV6-6 and TRBJ2-7; 11 bases map to TRBD2. J was trimmed by 1 base and V by 7 bases; bases with no gene match: 3. Looked up from germline, CDR1 is MNHNY and CDR2 is SVGAGI (reference sequence). This CDR3 comprises 14 residues. The CDR3 bases are TGTGCCAGCACCGTAGCGGGAGGGTCCTACGAGCAGTACTTC. Amino acids: CASTVAGGSYEQYF.

CDR3 sequence reads: CASSTWGQPPDTQYF. The CDR3 DNA is TGCGCCAGCAGCACTTGGGGACAGCCTCCGGATACGCAGTATTTT. The chain couples TRBV5-1 to TRBJ2-3; 7 positions agree with TRBD1. There are 15 residues in the CDR3. Germline values: CDR1 SGHRS, CDR2 YFSETQ. The ends lost 4 bases at V and 6 bases at J; junction bases unmatched: 11. Together with reference TRBV5-1 and TRBJ2-3, the CDR3 gives the full variable domain: KAGVTQTPRYLIKTRGQQVTLSCSPISGHRSVSWYQQTPGQGLQFLFEYFSETQRNKGNFPGRFSGRQFSNSRSEMNVSTLELGDSALYLCASSTWGQPPDTQYFGPGTRLTVL.